These 12 T cell receptor beta chains came from one sample sequenced in a study of neurological immune-mediated disorders. One entry per CDR3 protein results from TCRdb running MiXCR on the 5' RACE reads. The top ten clones hold 1.8% of a sample with tens of thousands of distinct CDR3 sequences, 10% of them seen once. Sequencing was performed on PBMCs. The receptors stem from a man between 35 and 55 years old in good health.

This clonotype was detected ten times or more. V is TRBV12-3 or TRBV12-4 and J is TRBJ2-5; no definite D call. V gave up 3 bases and J gave up 3 bases, with 2 bases separating them. The CDR3 has 11 residues. CDR3 protein: CASSFEETQYF. DNA of the CDR3: TGTGCCAGCAGTTTCGAAGAGACCCAGTACTTC.

This clonotype has ten or more counts. The chain links TRBV28 to TRBJ2-7; D is unresolved. The CDR3 contains 13 residues. The V end lost 6 bases, the J end lost 7 bases, and 16 bases lay between the germline ends. The V gene's germline CDR1 is MDHEN and CDR2 SYDVKM. The CDR3 protein is CASSLNWAAEQYF. CDR3 bases: TGTGCCAGCAGCCTTAATTGGGCGGCTGAGCAGTACTTC.

This clonotype showed up many times. The chain combines TRBV7-9 with TRBJ2-7; D ambiguous. The CDR3 sequence is 13 residues long. V lost 0 bases and J 3 bases, leaving 6 bases between the germline ends. Germline-derived CDR1 and CDR2 are SEHNR and FQNEAQ (reference sequence). CDR3 in DNA: TGTGCCAGCAGCTTAGCGACGAGCTACGAGCAGTACTTC. Protein sequence: CASSLATSYEQYF.

The sample holds a few counts of this clonotype. The junction and the germline gene differ at one end; a read error may be behind it. The genes are TRBV6-1 and TRBJ2-7, with TRBD1 matching 12 bases. CDR3 length: 12 residues. CDR1 is MNHNS, CDR2 SASEGT, per germline. CDR3 region: CASSSRDRGPWF. For the CDR3, the DNA is TGTGCCAGCAGTAGCCGGGACAGGGGGCCTTGGTTC.

This clonotype occurred many times. One end of the junction fails to match germline, which may point to a read error. The chain links TRBV2 to TRBJ1-1; D remains unclear. Germline assignment: CDR1 SNHLY and CDR2 FYNNEI. The length of the CDR3 is 15 residues. CDR3 protein: CASKAGSLVVLAVNF. The CDR3 nucleotides are TGTGCCAGCAAGGCAGGAAGTTTAGTCGTGCTGGCTGTAAACTTT. Full variable domain (remainder filled in from reference TRBV2 and TRBJ1-1): EPEVTQTPSHQVTQMGQEVILRCVPISNHLYFYWYRQILGQKVEFLVSFYNNEISEKSEIFDDQFSVERPDGSNFTLKIRSTKLEDSAMYFCASKAGSLVVLAVNFGQGTRLTVV.

This clonotype was seen repeatedly, ten times or more. This chain links TRBV29-1 with TRBJ2-7, with D possibly TRBD1 on 6 matching bases. Germline assignment: CDR1 SQVTM and CDR2 ANQGSEA. This CDR3 region has 12 residues. V dropped 6 bases and J dropped 7 bases, with 16 bases sitting between them. The CDR3 loop reads CSVAEGVGEQYF. CDR3 DNA: TGCAGCGTCGCCGAGGGGGTCGGAGAGCAGTACTTC.

This clonotype was counted at least ten times. The rearrangement uses TRBV7-3 and TRBJ1-6, with D unresolved. This CDR3 has 13 residues. Trimming cost V 4 bases and J 7 bases, with 8 bases left between them. Germline values: CDR1 SGHTA, CDR2 FQGTGA. CDR3 coding DNA: TGTGCCAGCAGCTGGGCCGTCAATTCACCCCTCCACTTT. This translates into CASSWAVNSPLHF.

This clonotype was recorded many times. The chain joins TRBV27 to TRBJ2-7; 7 nucleotides match TRBD2. CDR3 length: 13 residues. The J segment lost 5 bases and the V segment lost 4 bases, leaving 5 bases of the junction unmatched. Germline V gene data show CDR1 as MNHEY and CDR2 as SMNVEV (reference sequence). The CDR3 is CASSSSGNNEQYF. CDR3 bases: TGTGCCAGCAGTTCAAGCGGGAACAACGAGCAGTACTTC.

This clonotype ranks as medium-sized (0.01 to 0.1%). The chain joins TRBV20-1 to TRBJ1-5; D call uncertain. V was clipped by 0 bases and J by 5 bases, with 14 bases between them. Per germline, CDR1 DFQATT and CDR2 SNEGSKA (reference sequence). The CDR3 runs to 15 residues. CDR3 nucleotides: TGCAGTGCTAGAGATCGGCAGTGGGAATATCAGCCCCAGCATTTT. It yields the protein CSARDRQWEYQPQHF.

This clonotype has a count of ten or more. J is TRBJ1-4 and V is TRBV5-1; tentative D call: TRBD1 (5 bases). Trimming left V 0 bases short and J 7 bases short, with 16 bases between. Germline values: CDR1 SGHRS, CDR2 YFSETQ. CDR3 length: 16 residues. CDR3 sequence reads: CASSLVGQGSTEKLFF. CDR3 nucleotide sequence: TGCGCCAGCAGCTTGGTTGGGCAGGGAAGTACTGAAAAACTGTTTTTT.

In this sample, this clonotype turned up many times. This chain links TRBV3-1 with TRBJ2-3; D gene ambiguous. The germline V gene encodes CDR1 LGHDT and CDR2 YNNKEL (reference sequence). The CDR3 is 12 residues long. The V and J ends lost 3 bases and 4 bases respectively, with 5 bases between them. The CDR3: CASSQVSDTQYF. DNA for the CDR3: TGTGCCAGCAGCCAGGTATCAGATACGCAGTATTTT.

This clonotype was seen repeatedly, ten times or more. The chain uses TRBV7-7 and TRBJ2-7; no clear D gene. Trimming cost V 3 bases and J 0 bases, with 9 bases left between them. CDR1 is SSHAT and CDR2 is FNYEAQ in the germline V gene (reference sequence). This CDR3 is built from 14 residues. CDR3: CASSFGQSSYEQYF. The CDR3, as DNA: TGTGCCAGCAGCTTCGGCCAAAGCTCCTACGAGCAGTACTTC. Together with reference TRBV7-7 and TRBJ2-7, the CDR3 gives the full variable domain: GAGVSQSPRYKVTKRGQDVTLRCDPISSHATLYWYQQALGQGPEFLTYFNYEAQPDKSGLPSDRFSAERPEGSISTLTIQRTEQRDSAMYRCASSFGQSSYEQYFGPGTRLTVT.